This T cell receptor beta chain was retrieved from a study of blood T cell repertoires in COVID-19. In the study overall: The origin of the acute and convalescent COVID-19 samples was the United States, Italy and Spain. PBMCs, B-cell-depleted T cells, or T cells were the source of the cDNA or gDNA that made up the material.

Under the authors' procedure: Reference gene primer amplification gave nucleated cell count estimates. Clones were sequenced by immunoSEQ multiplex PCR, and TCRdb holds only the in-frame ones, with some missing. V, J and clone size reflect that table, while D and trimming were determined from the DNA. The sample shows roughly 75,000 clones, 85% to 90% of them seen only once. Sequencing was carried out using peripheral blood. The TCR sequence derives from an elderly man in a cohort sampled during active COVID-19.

This chain's CDR3 is CASSASGRSTDTQYF. In DNA form, the CDR3 reads TGTGCCAGCAGCGCTAGCGGGAGAAGCACAGATACGCAGTATTTT. This rearrangement joins TRBV9 to TRBJ2-3; 10 nucleotides align to TRBD2. This CDR3 comprises 15 residues. CDR1 and CDR2 from the germline V gene are SGDLS and YYNGEE. The V gene end was trimmed by 3 bases and the J gene end by 0 bases; junction bases not matched to a gene: 1.